This paragraph reports one T cell receptor (beta chain). Between the trimmed V and J ends, which lost 3 bases and 10 bases, there was a span of 21 bases. The CDR3 consists of 15 residues. CDR1 and CDR2 (germline): SGHNT, YYREEE (reference sequence). The data stem from a study of control samples from healthy donors and cancer patients. TCRdb's copy holds only in-frame clones and misses some; the assay was immunoSEQ multiplex PCR. Of over 150,000 clones in the sample, around 94% were seen once. V gene TRBV5-4 combines with J gene TRBJ2-3; D might be TRBD1 or TRBD2, each matching 5 bases. This sequence was found in a man in his 60s with colorectal cancer. The sequencing input was PBMCs. Here the CDR3 reads CASSYSLSGLKAQYF. The CDR3 DNA reads as TGTGCCAGCAGCTACTCCTTATCGGGGCTAAAGGCGCAGTATTTT.